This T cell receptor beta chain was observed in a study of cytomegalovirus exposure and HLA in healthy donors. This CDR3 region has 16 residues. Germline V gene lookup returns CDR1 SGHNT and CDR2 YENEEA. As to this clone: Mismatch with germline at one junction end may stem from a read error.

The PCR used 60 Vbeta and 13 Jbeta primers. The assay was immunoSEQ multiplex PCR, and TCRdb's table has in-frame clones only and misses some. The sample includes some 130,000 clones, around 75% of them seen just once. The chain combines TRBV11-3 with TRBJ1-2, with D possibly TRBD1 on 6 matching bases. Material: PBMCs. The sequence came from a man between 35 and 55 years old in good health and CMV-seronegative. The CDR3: CTSSLYGQPANYGYTF. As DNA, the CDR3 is TGTACCAGCAGCTTATATGGACAGCCAGCTAACTATGGCTACACCTTC.